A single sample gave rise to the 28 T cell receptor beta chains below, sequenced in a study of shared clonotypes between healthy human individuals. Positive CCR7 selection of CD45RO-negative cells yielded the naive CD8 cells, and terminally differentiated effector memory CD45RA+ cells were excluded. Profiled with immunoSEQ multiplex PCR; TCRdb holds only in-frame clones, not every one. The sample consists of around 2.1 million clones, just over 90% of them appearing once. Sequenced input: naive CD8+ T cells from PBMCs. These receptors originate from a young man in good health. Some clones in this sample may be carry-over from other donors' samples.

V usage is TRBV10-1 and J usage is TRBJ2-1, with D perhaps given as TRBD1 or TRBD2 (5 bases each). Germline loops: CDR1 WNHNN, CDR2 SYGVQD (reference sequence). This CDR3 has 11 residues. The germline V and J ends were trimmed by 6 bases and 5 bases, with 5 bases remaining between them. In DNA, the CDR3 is TGCGCCAGCAGGGGGGACAATGAGCAGTTCTTC. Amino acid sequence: CASRGDNEQFF.

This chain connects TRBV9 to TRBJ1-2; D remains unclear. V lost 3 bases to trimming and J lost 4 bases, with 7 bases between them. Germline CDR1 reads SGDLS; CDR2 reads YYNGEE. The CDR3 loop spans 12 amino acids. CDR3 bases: TGTGCCAGCAGCGGGGTCTTCTATGGCTACACCTTC. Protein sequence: CASSGVFYGYTF.

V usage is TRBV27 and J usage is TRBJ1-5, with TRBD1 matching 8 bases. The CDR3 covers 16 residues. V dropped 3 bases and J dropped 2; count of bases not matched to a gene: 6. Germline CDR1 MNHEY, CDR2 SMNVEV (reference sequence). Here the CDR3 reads CASSFLGGQGNQPQHF. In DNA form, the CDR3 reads TGTGCCAGCAGTTTTTTGGGGGGACAGGGCAATCAGCCCCAGCATTTT.

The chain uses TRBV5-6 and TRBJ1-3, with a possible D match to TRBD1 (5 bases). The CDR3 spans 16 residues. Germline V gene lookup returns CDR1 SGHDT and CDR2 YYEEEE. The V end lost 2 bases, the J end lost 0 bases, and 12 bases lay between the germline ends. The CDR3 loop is CASSFFGANSGNTIYF. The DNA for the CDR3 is TGTGCCAGCAGCTTCTTCGGGGCGAACTCTGGAAACACCATATATTTT.

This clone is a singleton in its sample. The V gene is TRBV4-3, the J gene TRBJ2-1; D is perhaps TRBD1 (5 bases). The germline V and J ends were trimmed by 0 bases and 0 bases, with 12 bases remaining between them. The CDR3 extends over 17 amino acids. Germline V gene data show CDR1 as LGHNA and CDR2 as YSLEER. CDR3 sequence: CASSQDGATSSYNEQFF. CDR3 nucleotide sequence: TGCGCCAGCAGCCAAGATGGGGCTACAAGCTCCTACAATGAGCAGTTCTTC.

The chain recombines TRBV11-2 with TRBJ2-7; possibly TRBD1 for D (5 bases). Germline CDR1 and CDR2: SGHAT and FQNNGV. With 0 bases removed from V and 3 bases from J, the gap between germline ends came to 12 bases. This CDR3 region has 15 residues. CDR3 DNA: TGTGCCAGCAGCTTAGATCGCAGGGATTACTACGAGCAGTACTTC. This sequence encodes CASSLDRRDYYEQYF.

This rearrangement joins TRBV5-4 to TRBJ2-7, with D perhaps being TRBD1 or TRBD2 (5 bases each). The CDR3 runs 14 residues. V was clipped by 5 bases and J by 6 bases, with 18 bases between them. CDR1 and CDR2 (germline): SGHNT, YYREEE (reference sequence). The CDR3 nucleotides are TGTGCCAGCAGTCTTGGGGGACCCCAGGGCGAGCAGTACTTC. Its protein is CASSLGGPQGEQYF.

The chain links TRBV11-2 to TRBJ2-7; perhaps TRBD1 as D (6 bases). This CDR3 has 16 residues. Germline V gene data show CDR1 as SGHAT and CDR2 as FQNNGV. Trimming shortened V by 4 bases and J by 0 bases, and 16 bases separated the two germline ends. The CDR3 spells CASSSSTGSISYEQYF. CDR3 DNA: TGTGCCAGCAGCTCCTCGACAGGTTCAATCTCCTACGAGCAGTACTTC.

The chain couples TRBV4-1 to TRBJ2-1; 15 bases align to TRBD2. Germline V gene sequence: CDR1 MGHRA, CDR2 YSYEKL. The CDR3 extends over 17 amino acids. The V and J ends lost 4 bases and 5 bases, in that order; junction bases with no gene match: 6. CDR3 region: CASSPRTSGRVDNEQFF. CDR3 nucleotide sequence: TGCGCCAGCAGCCCCAGGACTAGCGGGAGGGTTGACAATGAGCAGTTCTTC.

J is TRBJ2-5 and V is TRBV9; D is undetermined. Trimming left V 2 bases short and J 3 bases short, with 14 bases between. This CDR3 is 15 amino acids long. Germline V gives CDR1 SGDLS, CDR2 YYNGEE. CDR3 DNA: TGTGCCAGCAGCGTCGGTACAGCCCTTGAAGAGACCCAGTACTTC. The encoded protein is CASSVGTALEETQYF. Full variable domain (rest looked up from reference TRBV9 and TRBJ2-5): DSGVTQTPKHLITATGQRVTLRCSPRSGDLSVYWYQQSLDQGLQFLIQYYNGEERAKGNILERFSAQQFPDLHSELNLSSLELGDSALYFCASSVGTALEETQYFGPGTRLLVL.

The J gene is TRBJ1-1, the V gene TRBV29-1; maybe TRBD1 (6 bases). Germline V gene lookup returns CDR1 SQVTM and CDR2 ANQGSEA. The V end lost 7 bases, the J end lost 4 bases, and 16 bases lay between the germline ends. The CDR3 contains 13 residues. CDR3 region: CSALGGQVTEAFF. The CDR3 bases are TGCAGCGCCCTCGGGGGGCAGGTCACTGAAGCTTTCTTT.

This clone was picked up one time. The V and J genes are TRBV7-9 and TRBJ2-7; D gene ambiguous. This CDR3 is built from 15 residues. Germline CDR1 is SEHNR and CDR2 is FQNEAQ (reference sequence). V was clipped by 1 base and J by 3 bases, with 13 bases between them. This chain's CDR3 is CASSLDGVGIYEQYF. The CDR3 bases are TGTGCCAGCAGCTTAGATGGGGTGGGCATCTACGAGCAGTACTTC.

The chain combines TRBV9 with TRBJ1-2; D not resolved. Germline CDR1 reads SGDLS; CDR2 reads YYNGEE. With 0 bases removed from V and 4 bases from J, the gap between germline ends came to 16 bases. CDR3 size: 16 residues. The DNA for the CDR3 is TGTGCCAGCAGCGTAGCTATGGAGAGTTTATCCTATGGCTACACCTTC. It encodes CASSVAMESLSYGYTF.

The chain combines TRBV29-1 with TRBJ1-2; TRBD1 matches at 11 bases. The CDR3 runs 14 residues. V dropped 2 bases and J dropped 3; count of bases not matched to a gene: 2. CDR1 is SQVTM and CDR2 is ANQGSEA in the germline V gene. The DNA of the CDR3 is TGCAGCGTTGAACGGACAGGGGGCTACTATGGCTACACCTTC. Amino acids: CSVERTGGYYGYTF. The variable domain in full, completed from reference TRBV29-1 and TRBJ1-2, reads SAVISQKPSRDICQRGTSLTIQCQVDSQVTMMFWYRQQPGQSLTLIATANQGSEATYESGFVIDKFPISRPNLTFSTLTVSNMSPEDSSIYLCSVERTGGYYGYTFGSGTRLTVV.

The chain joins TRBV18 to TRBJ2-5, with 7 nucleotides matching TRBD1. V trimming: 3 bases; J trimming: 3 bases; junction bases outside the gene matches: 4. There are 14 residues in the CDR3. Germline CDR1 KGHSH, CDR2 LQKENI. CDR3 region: CASSPGQRKETQYF. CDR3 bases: TGTGCCAGCTCACCGGGACAGAGAAAAGAGACCCAGTACTTC. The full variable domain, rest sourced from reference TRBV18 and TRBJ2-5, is NAGVMQNPRHLVRRRGQEARLRCSPMKGHSHVYWYRQLPEEGLKFMVYLQKENIIDESGMPKERFSAEFPKEGPSILRIQQVVRGDSAAYFCASSPGQRKETQYFGPGTRLLVL.

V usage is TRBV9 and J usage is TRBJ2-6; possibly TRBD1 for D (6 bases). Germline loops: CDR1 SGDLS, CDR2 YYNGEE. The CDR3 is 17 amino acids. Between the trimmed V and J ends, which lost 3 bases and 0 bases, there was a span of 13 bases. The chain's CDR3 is CASSERGYLSGANVLTF. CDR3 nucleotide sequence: TGTGCCAGCAGCGAGAGGGGGTATCTCTCTGGGGCCAACGTCCTGACTTTC.

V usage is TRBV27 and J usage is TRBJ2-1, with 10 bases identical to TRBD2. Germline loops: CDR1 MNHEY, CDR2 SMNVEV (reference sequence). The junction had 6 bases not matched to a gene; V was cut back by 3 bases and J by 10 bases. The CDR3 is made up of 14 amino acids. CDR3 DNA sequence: TGTGCCAGCAGTTTCCTAGCGGGAGCGAGGGAGCAGTTCTTC. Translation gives CASSFLAGAREQFF.

CDR3: CASRGLSGNTIYF. DNA for the CDR3: TGTGCCAGCCGGGGTCTTTCTGGAAACACCATATATTTT. This rearrangement joins TRBV10-3 to TRBJ1-3; D unclear. The CDR3 is made up of 13 amino acids. The germline V gene encodes CDR1 ENHRY and CDR2 SYGVKD. With 10 bases removed from V and 1 base from J, the gap between germline ends came to 11 bases.

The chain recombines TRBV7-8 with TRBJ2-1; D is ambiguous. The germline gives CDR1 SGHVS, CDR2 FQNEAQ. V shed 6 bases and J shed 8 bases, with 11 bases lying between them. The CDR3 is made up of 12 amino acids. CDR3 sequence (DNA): TGTGCCAGCAGTCCAAAAACCGATGAGCAGTTCTTC. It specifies CASSPKTDEQFF.

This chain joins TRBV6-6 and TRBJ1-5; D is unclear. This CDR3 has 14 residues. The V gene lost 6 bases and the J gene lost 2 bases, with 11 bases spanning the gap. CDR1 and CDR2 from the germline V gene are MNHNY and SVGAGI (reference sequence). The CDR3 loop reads CASSRAGGNQPQHF. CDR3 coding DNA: TGTGCCAGCAGCCGTGCGGGTGGCAATCAGCCCCAGCATTTT.

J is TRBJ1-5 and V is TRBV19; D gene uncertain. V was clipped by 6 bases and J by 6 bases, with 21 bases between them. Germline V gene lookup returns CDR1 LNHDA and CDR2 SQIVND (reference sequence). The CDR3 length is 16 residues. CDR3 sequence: CASRDFPVLLFQPQHF. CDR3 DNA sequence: TGTGCCAGTAGGGACTTTCCAGTCCTCCTTTTTCAGCCCCAGCATTTT.

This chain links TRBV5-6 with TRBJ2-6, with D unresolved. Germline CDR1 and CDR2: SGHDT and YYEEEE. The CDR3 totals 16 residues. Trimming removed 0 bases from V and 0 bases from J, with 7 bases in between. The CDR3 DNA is TGTGCCAGCAGCTTGGGACCGCCCTCTGGGGCCAACGTCCTGACTTTC. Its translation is CASSLGPPSGANVLTF.

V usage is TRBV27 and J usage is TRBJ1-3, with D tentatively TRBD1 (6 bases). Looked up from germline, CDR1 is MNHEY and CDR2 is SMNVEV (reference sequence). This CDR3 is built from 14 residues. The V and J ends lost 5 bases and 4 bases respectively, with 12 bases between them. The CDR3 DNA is TGTGCCAGCAGTCCCCGAGGACAGGGAAACACCATATATTTT. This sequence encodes CASSPRGQGNTIYF.

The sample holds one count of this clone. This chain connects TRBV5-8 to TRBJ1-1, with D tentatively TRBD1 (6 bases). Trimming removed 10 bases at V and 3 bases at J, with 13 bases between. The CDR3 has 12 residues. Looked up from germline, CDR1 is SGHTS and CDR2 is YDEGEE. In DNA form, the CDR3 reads TGTGCCTGCGGGGGCCAGTACACTGAAGCTTTCTTT. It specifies CACGGQYTEAFF.

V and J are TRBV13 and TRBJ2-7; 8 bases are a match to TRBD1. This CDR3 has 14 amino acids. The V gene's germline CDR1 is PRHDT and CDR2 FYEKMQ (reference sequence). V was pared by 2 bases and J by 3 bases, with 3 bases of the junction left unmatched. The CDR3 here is CASSLLRGLYEQYF. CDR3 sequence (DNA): TGTGCCAGCAGCTTACTCAGGGGGCTCTACGAGCAGTACTTC.

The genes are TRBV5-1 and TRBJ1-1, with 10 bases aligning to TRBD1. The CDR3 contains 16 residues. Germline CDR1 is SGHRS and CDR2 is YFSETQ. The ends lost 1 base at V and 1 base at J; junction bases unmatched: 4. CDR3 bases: TGCGCCAGCAGCTTGTTGACAGGGGGCACGAACACTGAAGCTTTCTTT. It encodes CASSLLTGGTNTEAFF. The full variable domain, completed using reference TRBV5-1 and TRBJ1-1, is KAGVTQTPRYLIKTRGQQVTLSCSPISGHRSVSWYQQTPGQGLQFLFEYFSETQRNKGNFPGRFSGRQFSNSRSEMNVSTLELGDSALYLCASSLLTGGTNTEAFFGQGTRLTVV.

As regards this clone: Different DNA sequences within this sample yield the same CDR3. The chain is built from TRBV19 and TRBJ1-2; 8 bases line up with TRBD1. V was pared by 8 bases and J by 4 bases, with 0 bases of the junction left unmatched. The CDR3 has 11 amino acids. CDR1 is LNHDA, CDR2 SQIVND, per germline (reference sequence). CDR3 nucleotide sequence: TGTGCCAGTGACAGGGGCTATGGCTACACCTTC. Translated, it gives CASDRGYGYTF. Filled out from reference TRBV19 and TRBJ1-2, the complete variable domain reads DGGITQSPKYLFRKEGQNVTLSCEQNLNHDAMYWYRQDPGQGLRLIYYSQIVNDFQKGDIAEGYSVSREKKESFPLTVTSAQKNPTAFYLCASDRGYGYTFGSGTRLTVV.

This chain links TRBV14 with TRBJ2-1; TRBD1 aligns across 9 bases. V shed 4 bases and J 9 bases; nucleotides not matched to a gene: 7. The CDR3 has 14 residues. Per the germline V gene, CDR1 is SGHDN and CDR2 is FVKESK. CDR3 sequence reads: CASSLWDRAGEQFF. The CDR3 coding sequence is TGTGCCAGCAGCCTATGGGACAGGGCGGGTGAGCAGTTCTTC.